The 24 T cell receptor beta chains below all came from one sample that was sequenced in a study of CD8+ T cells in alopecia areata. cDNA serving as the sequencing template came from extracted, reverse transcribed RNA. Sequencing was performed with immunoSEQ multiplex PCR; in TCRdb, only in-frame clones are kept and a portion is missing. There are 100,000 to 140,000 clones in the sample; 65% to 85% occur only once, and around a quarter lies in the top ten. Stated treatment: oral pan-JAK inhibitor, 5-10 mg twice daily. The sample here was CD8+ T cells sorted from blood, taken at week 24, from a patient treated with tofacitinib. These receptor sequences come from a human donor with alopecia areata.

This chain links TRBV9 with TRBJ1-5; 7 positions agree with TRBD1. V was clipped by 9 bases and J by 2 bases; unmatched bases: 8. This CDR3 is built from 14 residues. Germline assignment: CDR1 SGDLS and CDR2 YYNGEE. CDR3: CAIHRGTGNQPQHF. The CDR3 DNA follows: TGTGCCATTCACAGGGGTACGGGCAATCAGCCCCAGCATTTT.

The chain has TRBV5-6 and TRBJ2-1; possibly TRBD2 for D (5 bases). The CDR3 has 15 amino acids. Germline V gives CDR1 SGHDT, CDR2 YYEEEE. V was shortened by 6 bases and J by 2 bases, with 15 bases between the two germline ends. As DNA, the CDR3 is TGTGCCAGCACCATCCTTCCGGGAACCTACAATGAGCAGTTCTTC. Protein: CASTILPGTYNEQFF.

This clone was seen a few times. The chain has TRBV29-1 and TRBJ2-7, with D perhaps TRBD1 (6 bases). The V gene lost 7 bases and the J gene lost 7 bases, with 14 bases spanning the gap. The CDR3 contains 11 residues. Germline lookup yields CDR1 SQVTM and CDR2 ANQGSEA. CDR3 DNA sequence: TGCAGCGCTATAGGAGGACAGGAGCAGTACTTC. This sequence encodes CSAIGGQEQYF.

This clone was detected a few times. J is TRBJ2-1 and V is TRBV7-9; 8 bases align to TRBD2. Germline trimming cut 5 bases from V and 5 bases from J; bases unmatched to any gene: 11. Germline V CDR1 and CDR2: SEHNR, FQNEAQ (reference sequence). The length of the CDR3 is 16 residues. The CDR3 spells CASSARLASADNEQFF. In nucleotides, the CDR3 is TGTGCCAGCAGCGCCCGACTAGCGTCGGCTGACAATGAGCAGTTCTTC. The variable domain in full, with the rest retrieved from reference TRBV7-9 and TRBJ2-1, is DTGVSQNPRHKITKRGQNVTFRCDPISEHNRLYWYRQTLGQGPEFLTYFQNEAQLEKSRLLSDRFSAERPKGSFSTLEIQRTEQGDSAMYLCASSARLASADNEQFFGPGTRLTVL.

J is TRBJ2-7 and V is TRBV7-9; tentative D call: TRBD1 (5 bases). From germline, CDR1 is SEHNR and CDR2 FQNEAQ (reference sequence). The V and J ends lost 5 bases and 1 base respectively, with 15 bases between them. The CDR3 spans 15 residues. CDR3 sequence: CASSPQALVSYEQYF. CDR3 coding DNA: TGTGCCAGCAGCCCACAGGCCTTGGTTTCCTACGAGCAGTACTTC. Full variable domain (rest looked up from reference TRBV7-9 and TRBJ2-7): DTGVSQNPRHKITKRGQNVTFRCDPISEHNRLYWYRQTLGQGPEFLTYFQNEAQLEKSRLLSDRFSAERPKGSFSTLEIQRTEQGDSAMYLCASSPQALVSYEQYFGPGTRLTVT.

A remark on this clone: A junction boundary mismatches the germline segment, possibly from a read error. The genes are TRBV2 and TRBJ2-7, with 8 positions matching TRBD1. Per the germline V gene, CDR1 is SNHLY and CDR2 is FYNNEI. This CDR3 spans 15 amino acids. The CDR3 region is CASSDPGQEGYGQYF. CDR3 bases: TGTGCCAGCAGTGACCCGGGACAGGAGGGCTACGGGCAGTACTTC.

Written as DNA, the CDR3 is TGTGCCAGCAGCAAGCGACTGCCGAGTACCTACAATGAGCAGTTCTTC. This sequence encodes CASSKRLPSTYNEQFF. The chain has TRBV9 and TRBJ2-1; D is unresolved. This CDR3 contains 16 residues. Germline-derived CDR1 and CDR2 are SGDLS and YYNGEE. V lost 4 bases, J lost 2 bases, and 16 bases lay in between.

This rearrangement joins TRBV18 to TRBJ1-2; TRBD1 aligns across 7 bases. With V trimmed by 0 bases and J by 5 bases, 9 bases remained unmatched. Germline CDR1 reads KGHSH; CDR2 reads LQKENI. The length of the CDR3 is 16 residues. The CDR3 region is CASSPPGTAGGYGYTF. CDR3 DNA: TGTGCCAGCTCACCACCCGGGACAGCGGGGGGATATGGCTACACCTTC.

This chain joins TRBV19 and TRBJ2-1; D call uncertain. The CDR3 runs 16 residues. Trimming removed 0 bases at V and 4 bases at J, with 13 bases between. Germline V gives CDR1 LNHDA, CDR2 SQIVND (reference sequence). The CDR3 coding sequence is TGTGCCAGTAGTATAGATGGCGTCAGTGCTTACAATGAGCAGTTCTTC. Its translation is CASSIDGVSAYNEQFF.

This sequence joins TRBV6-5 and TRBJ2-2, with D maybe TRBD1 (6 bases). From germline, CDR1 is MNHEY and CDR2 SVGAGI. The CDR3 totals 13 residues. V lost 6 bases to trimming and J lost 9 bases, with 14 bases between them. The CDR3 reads CASSTGTSRELFF. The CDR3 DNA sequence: TGTGCCAGCAGCACCGGGACATCCAGGGAGCTGTTTTTT.

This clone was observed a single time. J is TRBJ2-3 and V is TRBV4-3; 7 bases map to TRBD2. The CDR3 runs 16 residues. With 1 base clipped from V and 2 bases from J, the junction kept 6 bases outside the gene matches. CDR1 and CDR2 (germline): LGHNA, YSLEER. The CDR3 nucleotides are TGCGCCAGCAGCCAAGGGTGGCGGGGGATCACAGATACGCAGTATTTT. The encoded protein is CASSQGWRGITDTQYF.

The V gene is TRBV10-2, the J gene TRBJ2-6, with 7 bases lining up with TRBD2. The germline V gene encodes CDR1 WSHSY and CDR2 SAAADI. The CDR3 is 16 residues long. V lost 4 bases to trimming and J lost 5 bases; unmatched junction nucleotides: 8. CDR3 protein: CASSALRGDWANVLTF. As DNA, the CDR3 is TGCGCCAGCAGTGCACTCCGGGGGGACTGGGCCAACGTCCTGACTTTC.

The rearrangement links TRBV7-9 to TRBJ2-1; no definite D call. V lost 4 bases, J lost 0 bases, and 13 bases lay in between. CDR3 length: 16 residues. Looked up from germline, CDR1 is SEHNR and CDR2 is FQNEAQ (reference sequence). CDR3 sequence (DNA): TGTGCCAGCAGCTCTACAAGCGCGAGCTCCTACAATGAGCAGTTCTTC. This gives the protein CASSSTSASSYNEQFF.

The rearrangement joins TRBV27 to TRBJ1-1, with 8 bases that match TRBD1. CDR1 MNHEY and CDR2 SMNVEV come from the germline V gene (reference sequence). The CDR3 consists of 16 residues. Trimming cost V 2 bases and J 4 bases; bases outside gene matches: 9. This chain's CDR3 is CASSLRGQARGTEAFF. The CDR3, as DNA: TGTGCCAGCAGTTTAAGGGGACAGGCAAGGGGCACTGAAGCTTTCTTT.

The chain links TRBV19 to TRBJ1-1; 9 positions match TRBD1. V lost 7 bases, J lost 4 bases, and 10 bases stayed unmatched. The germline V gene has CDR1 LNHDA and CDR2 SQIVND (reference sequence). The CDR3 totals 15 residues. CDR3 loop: CASIPTGGSGTEAFF. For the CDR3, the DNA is TGTGCCAGTATCCCCACAGGGGGCTCGGGCACTGAAGCTTTCTTT.

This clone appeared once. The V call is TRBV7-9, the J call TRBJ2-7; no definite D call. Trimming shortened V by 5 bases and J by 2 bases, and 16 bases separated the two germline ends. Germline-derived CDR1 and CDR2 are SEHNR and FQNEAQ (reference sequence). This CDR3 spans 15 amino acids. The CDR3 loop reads CASSPPTVTTYEQYF. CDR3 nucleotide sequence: TGTGCCAGCAGCCCACCTACAGTTACCACCTACGAGCAGTACTTC.

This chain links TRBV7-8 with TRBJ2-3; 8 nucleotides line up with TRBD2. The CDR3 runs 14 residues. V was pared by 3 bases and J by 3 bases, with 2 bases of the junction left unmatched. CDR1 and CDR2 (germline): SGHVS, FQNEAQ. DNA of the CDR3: TGTGCCAGCAGCTTGGGGACTAGAACAGATACGCAGTATTTT. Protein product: CASSLGTRTDTQYF. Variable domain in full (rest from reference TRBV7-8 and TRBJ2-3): GAGVSQSPRYKVAKRGQDVALRCDPISGHVSLFWYQQALGQGPEFLTYFQNEAQLDKSGLPSDRFFAERPEGSVSTLKIQRTQQEDSAVYLCASSLGTRTDTQYFGPGTRLTVL.

CDR3 amino acids: CASSIESAREQYF. For the CDR3, the DNA is TGTGCCAGTAGTATTGAGTCAGCACGCGAGCAGTACTTC. This sequence joins TRBV19 and TRBJ2-7; no firm D call. Germline values: CDR1 LNHDA, CDR2 SQIVND (reference sequence). The length of the CDR3 is 13 residues. V was pared by 3 bases and J by 6 bases, with 12 bases between. Variable domain in full (rest from reference TRBV19 and TRBJ2-7): DGGITQSPKYLFRKEGQNVTLSCEQNLNHDAMYWYRQDPGQGLRLIYYSQIVNDFQKGDIAEGYSVSREKKESFPLTVTSAQKNPTAFYLCASSIESAREQYFGPGTRLTVT.

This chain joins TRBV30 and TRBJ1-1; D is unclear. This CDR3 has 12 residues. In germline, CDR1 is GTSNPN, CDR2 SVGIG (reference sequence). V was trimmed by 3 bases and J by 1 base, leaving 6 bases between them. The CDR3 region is CAWSEGNTEAFF. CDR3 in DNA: TGTGCCTGGAGCGAGGGGAACACTGAAGCTTTCTTT. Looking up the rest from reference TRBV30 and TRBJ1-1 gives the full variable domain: SQTIHQWPATLVQPVGSPLSLECTVEGTSNPNLYWYRQAAGRGLQLLFYSVGIGQISSEVPQNLSASRPQDRQFILSSKKLLLSDSGFYLCAWSEGNTEAFFGQGTRLTVV.

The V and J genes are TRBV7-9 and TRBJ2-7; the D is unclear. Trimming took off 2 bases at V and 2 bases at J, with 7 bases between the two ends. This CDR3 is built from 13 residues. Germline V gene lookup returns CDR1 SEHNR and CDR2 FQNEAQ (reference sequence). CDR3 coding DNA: TGTGCCAGCAGCTTACTGGCTACCTACGAGCAGTACTTC. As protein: CASSLLATYEQYF.

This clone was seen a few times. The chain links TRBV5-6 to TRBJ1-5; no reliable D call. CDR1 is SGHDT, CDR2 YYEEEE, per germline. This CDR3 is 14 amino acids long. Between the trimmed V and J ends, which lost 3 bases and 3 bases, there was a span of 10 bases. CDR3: CASSSPGSNQPQHF. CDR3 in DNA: TGTGCCAGCAGCTCACCGGGATCCAATCAGCCCCAGCATTTT.

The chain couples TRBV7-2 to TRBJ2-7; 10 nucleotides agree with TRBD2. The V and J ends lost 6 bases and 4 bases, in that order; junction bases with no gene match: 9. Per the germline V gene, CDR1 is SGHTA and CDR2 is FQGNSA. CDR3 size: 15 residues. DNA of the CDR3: TGTGCCAGCAGTCGGCCCGGGACTAGCGCGTACGAGCAGTACTTC. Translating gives CASSRPGTSAYEQYF.

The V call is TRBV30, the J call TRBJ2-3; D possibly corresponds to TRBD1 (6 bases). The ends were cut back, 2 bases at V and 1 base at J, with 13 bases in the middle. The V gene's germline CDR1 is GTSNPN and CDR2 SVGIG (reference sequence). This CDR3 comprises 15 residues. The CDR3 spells CAWSQVGGGTDTQYF. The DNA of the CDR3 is TGTGCCTGGAGTCAGGTAGGGGGAGGCACAGATACGCAGTATTTT.

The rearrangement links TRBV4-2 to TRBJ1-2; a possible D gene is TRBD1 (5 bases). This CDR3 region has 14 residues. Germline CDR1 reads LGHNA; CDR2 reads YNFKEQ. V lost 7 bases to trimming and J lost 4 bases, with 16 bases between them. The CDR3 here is CASKARGGLYGYTF. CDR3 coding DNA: TGTGCCAGCAAGGCACGGGGGGGACTCTATGGCTACACCTTC.